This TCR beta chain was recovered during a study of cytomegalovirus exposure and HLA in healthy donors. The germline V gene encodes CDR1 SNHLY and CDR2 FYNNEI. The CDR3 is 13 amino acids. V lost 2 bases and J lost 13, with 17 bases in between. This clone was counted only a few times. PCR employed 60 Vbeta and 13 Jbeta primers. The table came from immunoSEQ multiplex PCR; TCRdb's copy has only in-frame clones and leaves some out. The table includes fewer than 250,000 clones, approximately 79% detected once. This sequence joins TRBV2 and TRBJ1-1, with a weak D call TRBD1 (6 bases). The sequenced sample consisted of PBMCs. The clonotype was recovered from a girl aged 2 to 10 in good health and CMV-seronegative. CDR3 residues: CASSEPGVTRGFF. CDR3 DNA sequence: TGTGCCAGCAGTGAACCAGGGGTAACGCGAGGTTTCTTT.